A selection of T cell receptor beta chains follows, all from one sample in a study of blood T cell repertoires in COVID-19. Method: immunoSEQ multiplex PCR; TCRdb's copy keeps in-frame clones and lacks some. The profile covers roughly 250,000 clones, with approximately 79% appearing a single time and about 4% taken by the ten largest. Material for sequencing was peripheral blood. Source of these receptors: a woman aged 40 to 49 with active or convalescent COVID-19. The conserved cysteine and the conserved F or W are not part of the CDR3 here. Fields, in order: clone size, J gene, V gene, CDR3 protein. Expanded clones are given a class, and other clones once, few, many or no size at all.

clone size: NA; J gene: TRBJ1-1; V gene: TRBV9; CDR3 protein: ASSPSGSLNTEAF
clone size: once; J gene: TRBJ2-6; V gene: TRBV28; CDR3 protein: ASSLWRDSDSSGANVLT
clone size: NA; J gene: TRBJ1-6; V gene: TRBV5-4; CDR3 protein: ASSLQGYNSPLH
clone size: NA; J gene: TRBJ1-1; V gene: TRBV11-1; CDR3 protein: ASSLQGADTEAF
clone size: NA; J gene: TRBJ2-5; V gene: TRBV7-9; CDR3 protein: ASSYSVETQY
clone size: many; J gene: TRBJ2-1; V gene: TRBV3-1/TRBV3-2; CDR3 protein: ASSQVPGQGSNEQF
clone size: NA; J gene: TRBJ1-2; V gene: TRBV10-2; CDR3 protein: ASSEGQTGWEGYT
clone size: NA; J gene: TRBJ2-5; V gene: TRBV25-1; CDR3 protein: ASSDTGPGETQY
clone size: few; J gene: TRBJ2-7; V gene: TRBV14; CDR3 protein: ASSQDWGRGPYEQY
clone size: NA; J gene: TRBJ2-6; V gene: TRBV28; CDR3 protein: ASRRPRAAGANVLT
clone size: once; J gene: TRBJ1-5; V gene: TRBV7-9; CDR3 protein: ASSRGYSNQPQH
clone size: NA; J gene: TRBJ1-2; V gene: TRBV3-1/TRBV3-2; CDR3 protein: ASSQTVAYGYT
clone size: NA; J gene: TRBJ2-2; V gene: TRBV3-1/TRBV3-2; CDR3 protein: ASSQDYGAGELF
clone size: NA; J gene: TRBJ1-3; V gene: TRBV9; CDR3 protein: ASSAEPASGNTIY
clone size: NA; J gene: TRBJ2-2; V gene: TRBV7-2; CDR3 protein: ASSLNGGANTGELF
clone size: NA; J gene: TRBJ1-3; V gene: TRBV9; CDR3 protein: ASSATGQGNTIY
clone size: NA; J gene: TRBJ1-3; V gene: TRBV9; CDR3 protein: ASSVGLAGNTIY
clone size: NA; J gene: TRBJ1-5; V gene: TRBV23-1; CDR3 protein: ASSQADRERQPQH
clone size: NA; J gene: TRBJ1-1; V gene: TRBV6-1; CDR3 protein: ASSEFGGGRAEAF
clone size: NA; J gene: TRBJ1-2; V gene: TRBV2; CDR3 protein: ASSLVPGQGRGYT
clone size: NA; J gene: TRBJ2-3; V gene: TRBV3-1/TRBV3-2; CDR3 protein: ASSQGLAAYGDTQY
clone size: NA; J gene: TRBJ2-3; V gene: TRBV5-1; CDR3 protein: ASSLAPSGGTDTQY